The TCR beta chain under discussion was sequenced for a study of cytomegalovirus exposure and HLA in healthy donors. Study-level points and caveats: Most of the TCR beta V segments (in an earlier analysis) were productive either about 87% or about 30% of the time. A further, later analysis showed that HLA-associated TCR beta chains (compared with equally common others) were more clonally expanded. Per published accounts, TCR beta sequences correctly predicted the HLA-A and HLA-B alleles of most subjects.

This clone has only a few counts. Its antigen is undetermined. The PCR ran on 60 Vbeta and 13 Jbeta primers. Produced via immunoSEQ multiplex PCR; TCRdb's table is partial and in-frame only. The sample comprises about 150,000 clones, about 70% of which are singletons, and over 2.5% rests with the top ten. Though probably carrying unrecorded immune exposures, donors were nominally healthy at sampling. The receptor's source is a man aged 18 to 30 in good health and CMV-seronegative. The sample taken for sequencing was PBMCs.

The CDR3 region has the DNA TGCGCCAGCAGCCCCTCGCTTGGGGGGGCCTATGGCTACACCTTC. Protein: CASSPSLGGAYGYTF. The V gene is TRBV5-1, the J gene TRBJ1-2; maybe TRBD1 (6 bases). Trimming removed 4 bases at V and 4 bases at J, with 17 bases between. This CDR3 has 15 amino acids. In germline, CDR1 is SGHRS, CDR2 YFSETQ. The full variable domain, rest sourced from reference TRBV5-1 and TRBJ1-2, is KAGVTQTPRYLIKTRGQQVTLSCSPISGHRSVSWYQQTPGQGLQFLFEYFSETQRNKGNFPGRFSGRQFSNSRSEMNVSTLELGDSALYLCASSPSLGGAYGYTFGSGTRLTVV.